What follows are 29 T cell receptor beta chains derived from one specimen sequenced in a study of T cells in localized non-small cell lung cancer. The assay was immunoSEQ multiplex PCR, and TCRdb's table has in-frame clones only and misses some. The sample contains over 70,000 clones, roughly nine tenths of which appear only once. The sequences come from peripheral blood, collected before any cancer treatment. These receptors were obtained from a male donor at least 60 years old with stage III squamous cell lung carcinoma.

This clone was observed a few times. The sample has other DNA sequences that encode this CDR3 too. CDR3 in amino acids: CASTEGGGSNQPQHF. The CDR3 DNA is TGTGCCAGTACCGAGGGCGGGGGGAGCAATCAGCCCCAGCATTTT. This chain joins TRBV19 and TRBJ1-5; D is possibly TRBD1 (5 bases). CDR1 and CDR2 from the germline V gene are LNHDA and SQIVND (reference sequence). Trimming removed 7 bases from V and 1 base from J, with 14 bases in between. There are 15 residues in the CDR3. The full variable domain, its missing parts supplied by reference TRBV19 and TRBJ1-5, is DGGITQSPKYLFRKEGQNVTLSCEQNLNHDAMYWYRQDPGQGLRLIYYSQIVNDFQKGDIAEGYSVSREKKESFPLTVTSAQKNPTAFYLCASTEGGGSNQPQHFGDGTRLSIL.

The V and J genes are TRBV4-2 and TRBJ1-1; 8 bases match TRBD1. CDR1 is LGHNA and CDR2 is YNFKEQ in the germline V gene. This CDR3 is 15 amino acids long. Germline trimming cut 1 base from V and 5 bases from J; bases unmatched to any gene: 6. In DNA, the CDR3 is TGTGCCAGCAGCCAAGCAGAACAGGGGGGAACTGAAGCTTTCTTT. Amino acid sequence: CASSQAEQGGTEAFF.

The chain uses TRBV5-6 and TRBJ1-1; 8 bases line up with TRBD1. The CDR3 has 13 residues. V lost 2 bases to trimming and J lost 6 bases; unmatched junction nucleotides: 3. Germline V lookup: CDR1 SGHDT, CDR2 YYEEEE. CDR3 in amino acids: CASSLTGGPEAFF. In DNA, the CDR3 is TGTGCCAGCAGCTTAACAGGGGGTCCTGAAGCTTTCTTT.

The chain is built from TRBV7-9 and TRBJ1-1; a weak D match, TRBD1 (6 bases). V lost 1 base to trimming and J lost 6 bases, with 6 bases between them. This CDR3 has 12 amino acids. The germline CDR1 and CDR2 sequences are SEHNR and FQNEAQ (reference sequence). The CDR3 here is CASSLDRAEAFF. The CDR3, as DNA: TGTGCCAGCAGCTTAGACAGGGCTGAAGCTTTCTTT.

The chain carries TRBV5-1 and TRBJ2-3; TRBD1 aligns across 8 bases. With 0 bases clipped from V and 2 bases from J, the junction kept 2 bases outside the gene matches. CDR3 length equals 15 residues. Per the germline V gene, CDR1 is SGHRS and CDR2 is YFSETQ. Written as DNA, the CDR3 is TGCGCCAGCAGCTTGGCACAGGGGGACACAGATACGCAGTATTTT. Amino acids: CASSLAQGDTDTQYF.

This sequence joins TRBV7-9 and TRBJ1-4, with 12 bases lining up with TRBD1. CDR3 length: 17 amino acids. The germline gives CDR1 SEHNR, CDR2 FQNEAQ (reference sequence). V shed 4 bases, J shed 6 bases, and the junction held 9 bases outside the gene matches. The CDR3 is CASSSVPGQGAYEKLFF. CDR3 sequence (DNA): TGTGCCAGCAGCTCGGTCCCGGGACAGGGGGCGTATGAAAAACTGTTTTTT.

This clone was observed a single time. The chain links TRBV9 to TRBJ2-1, with D perhaps TRBD1 (5 bases). Germline V gene sequence: CDR1 SGDLS, CDR2 YYNGEE. The V end was cut by 3 bases, the J end by 2 bases, with 15 bases between. CDR3 length: 16 amino acids. The CDR3 DNA reads as TGTGCCAGCAGCGCCGCCCCGACAGAGGCCTACAATGAGCAGTTCTTC. This codes for CASSAAPTEAYNEQFF.

The V gene is TRBV5-1, the J gene TRBJ2-3; 8 nucleotides agree with TRBD1. V lost 1 base, J lost 0 bases, and 1 base stayed unmatched. Per the germline V gene, CDR1 is SGHRS and CDR2 is YFSETQ. The length of the CDR3 is 15 residues. The CDR3: CASSLRQGSTDTQYF. The CDR3 DNA reads TGCGCCAGCAGCTTGAGACAGGGGAGCACAGATACGCAGTATTTT.

This rearrangement joins TRBV7-2 to TRBJ2-7, with D possibly called TRBD1 or TRBD2 (7 bases each). Trimming cost V 5 bases and J 7 bases, with 21 bases left between them. The length of the CDR3 is 15 residues. Germline loops: CDR1 SGHTA, CDR2 FQGNSA. The CDR3 bases are TGTGCCAGCAGCCCCATCTCATTCAGGGGGGGGGAGCAGTACTTC. Translated: CASSPISFRGGEQYF.

This chain uses TRBV6-5 with TRBJ1-6; D remains unclear. This CDR3 spans 12 amino acids. V was shortened by 7 bases and J by 13 bases, with 14 bases between the two germline ends. Germline V gives CDR1 MNHEY, CDR2 SVGAGI. The CDR3 spells CASIDIFVPLHF. CDR3 bases: TGTGCCAGCATTGACATCTTCGTTCCCCTCCACTTT.

CDR3 bases: TGTGCCAGCAGACTCACAGGGGTCCCTGAAGCTTTCTTT. This encodes CASRLTGVPEAFF. The chain uses TRBV7-2 and TRBJ1-1; the match to TRBD1 covers 7 bases. Trimming took 6 bases from V and 6 from J; bases not matched to a gene: 7. Germline CDR1 and CDR2: SGHTA and FQGNSA. The CDR3 has 13 residues.

Turning to this clone: Other nucleotide sequences in the sample specify the same CDR3. The V and J genes are TRBV29-1 and TRBJ2-5; D gene unclear. Trimming pared 1 base from V and 2 bases from J, leaving 17 bases between. CDR3 length equals 16 residues. Per germline, CDR1 SQVTM and CDR2 ANQGSEA. The CDR3 protein is CSVEGDDAVLQETQYF. CDR3 nucleotide sequence: TGCAGCGTTGAAGGGGATGACGCGGTCCTACAAGAGACCCAGTACTTC.

The chain recombines TRBV7-2 with TRBJ2-7, with D perhaps TRBD2 (5 bases). V was cut by 2 bases and J by 5 bases, with 13 bases left in between. This CDR3 comprises 14 residues. Germline V gene lookup returns CDR1 SGHTA and CDR2 FQGNSA. This CDR3 is CASSLYPGWNEQYF. The CDR3, as DNA: TGTGCCAGCAGCTTATATCCGGGATGGAACGAGCAGTACTTC.

In this sample, this clone turned up once. The chain recombines TRBV7-2 with TRBJ1-6, with TRBD1 as a possible D gene (6 bases). The V gene's germline CDR1 is SGHTA and CDR2 FQGNSA. Deletions cut 0 bases from V and 7 bases from J, with 7 bases between. The CDR3 totals 14 residues. CDR3 amino acids: CASSLAGGNSPLHF. Written as DNA, the CDR3 is TGTGCCAGCAGCTTAGCAGGGGGAAATTCACCCCTCCACTTT.

This clone was observed a single time. CDR3 coding DNA: TGCGCCAGCAGCTCAACCTGGGCCGTGGGCTACACCTTC. Protein: CASSSTWAVGYTF. The chain uses TRBV5-1 and TRBJ1-2; D call uncertain. This CDR3 region has 13 residues. Looked up from germline, CDR1 is SGHRS and CDR2 is YFSETQ. Trimming took off 3 bases at V and 8 bases at J, with 14 bases between the two ends. Variable domain in full (rest from reference TRBV5-1 and TRBJ1-2): KAGVTQTPRYLIKTRGQQVTLSCSPISGHRSVSWYQQTPGQGLQFLFEYFSETQRNKGNFPGRFSGRQFSNSRSEMNVSTLELGDSALYLCASSSTWAVGYTFGSGTRLTVV.

V and J are TRBV2 and TRBJ1-5, with D possibly TRBD1 on 6 matching bases. The CDR3 sequence is 15 residues long. Germline CDR1 SNHLY, CDR2 FYNNEI. V was shortened by 5 bases and J by 8 bases, with 19 bases between the two germline ends. The CDR3 loop reads CASSIPGTPVEPQHF. The CDR3 nucleotides are TGTGCCAGCAGTATACCCGGGACACCCGTGGAGCCCCAGCATTTT.

This chain links TRBV6-1 with TRBJ2-1; perhaps TRBD1 as D (5 bases). The CDR3 consists of 13 residues. Per the germline V gene, CDR1 is MNHNS and CDR2 is SASEGT. V was pared by 2 bases and J by 5 bases, with 7 bases between. The DNA for the CDR3 is TGTGCCAGCAGTGAAACAGGAGACAATGAGCAGTTCTTC. Its protein is CASSETGDNEQFF.

The rearrangement links TRBV5-6 to TRBJ2-2; possibly TRBD1 for D (6 bases). The CDR3 spans 17 residues. Trimming shortened V by 4 bases and J by 3 bases, and 19 bases separated the two germline ends. Per the germline V gene, CDR1 is SGHDT and CDR2 is YYEEEE. The CDR3 protein is CASSPTGSGVDTGELFF. CDR3 in DNA: TGTGCCAGCAGCCCCACAGGGTCTGGTGTGGACACCGGGGAGCTGTTTTTT.

The V and J genes are TRBV5-1 and TRBJ2-1, with TRBD1 as a possible D gene (6 bases). CDR3 length: 11 amino acids. From germline, CDR1 is SGHRS and CDR2 YFSETQ. The V end lost 0 bases, the J end lost 15 bases, and 10 bases lay between the germline ends. The CDR3 bases are TGCGCCAGCAGCTTGGACAGGGTTGCGTTCTTC. It translates to CASSLDRVAFF.

The chain has TRBV10-3 and TRBJ2-7; 7 positions agree with TRBD2. This CDR3 has 14 amino acids. Per the germline V gene, CDR1 is ENHRY and CDR2 is SYGVKD. The ends lost 0 bases at V and 1 base at J; junction bases unmatched: 0. The CDR3 coding sequence is TGTGCCATCAGTGAGTCGGGGGGGTCCTACGAGCAGTACGTC. Protein sequence: CAISESGGSYEQYV.

This clone has a handful of counts. The chain carries TRBV28 and TRBJ1-1; 8 nucleotides agree with TRBD1. This CDR3 contains 11 residues. Germline values: CDR1 MDHEN, CDR2 SYDVKM. The ends lost 6 bases at V and 11 bases at J; junction bases unmatched: 5. DNA of the CDR3: TGTGCCAGCAGCCGAAGACAGGGGGCTTTCTTT. This sequence encodes CASSRRQGAFF.

The rearrangement uses TRBV29-1 and TRBJ2-2; 9 bases are a match to TRBD2. The CDR3 length is 18 residues. Germline CDR1 is SQVTM and CDR2 is ANQGSEA. The V segment lost 0 bases and the J segment 4 bases; nucleotides outside the gene matches: 12. In nucleotides, the CDR3 is TGCAGCGTTGAAGATCTGGTAGCGGGGGCCTTGGGCACCGGGGAGCTGTTTTTT. This translates into CSVEDLVAGALGTGELFF.

V gene TRBV18 combines with J gene TRBJ2-1, with no clear D. The CDR3 extends over 13 amino acids. Germline V gene data show CDR1 as KGHSH and CDR2 as LQKENI. Trimming shortened V by 6 bases and J by 4 bases, and 10 bases separated the two germline ends. This chain's CDR3 is CASSLQEYNEQFF. DNA for the CDR3: TGTGCCAGCTCCCTTCAGGAGTACAATGAGCAGTTCTTC. The whole variable domain, filled in from reference TRBV18 and TRBJ2-1, reads NAGVMQNPRHLVRRRGQEARLRCSPMKGHSHVYWYRQLPEEGLKFMVYLQKENIIDESGMPKERFSAEFPKEGPSILRIQQVVRGDSAAYFCASSLQEYNEQFFGPGTRLTVL.

As for this clone: The sample carries other DNA sequences with the same CDR3. This chain joins TRBV20-1 and TRBJ2-5; D unclear. This CDR3 contains 10 residues. Deletions cut 3 bases from V and 5 bases from J, with 4 bases between. CDR1 and CDR2 (germline): DFQATT, SNEGSKA (reference sequence). For the CDR3, the DNA is TGCAGTGCTAGTCAGGAGACCCAGTACTTC. Translation: CSASQETQYF.

This clone was seen once. This chain uses TRBV2 with TRBJ1-1; no clear D gene. Germline V gene sequence: CDR1 SNHLY, CDR2 FYNNEI. V shed 1 base and J shed 5 bases, with 11 bases lying between them. The CDR3 sequence is 14 residues long. The CDR3 here is CASSEGTRGTEAFF. The CDR3 region has the DNA TGTGCCAGCAGTGAAGGGACGCGAGGAACTGAAGCTTTCTTT.

The chain combines TRBV15 with TRBJ2-5; possible D gene TRBD2, 5 bases. The V gene's germline CDR1 is LNHNV and CDR2 YYDKDF (reference sequence). The CDR3 is 13 residues long. Trimming stripped 1 base from V and 9 bases from J, with 12 bases between. The chain's CDR3 is CATSRVPIGAQYF. CDR3 in DNA: TGTGCCACCAGCAGAGTCCCGATCGGGGCCCAGTACTTC.

The rearrangement links TRBV27 to TRBJ1-6, with D unresolved. The CDR3 runs 15 residues. The germline V gene has CDR1 MNHEY and CDR2 SMNVEV (reference sequence). Trimming left V 6 bases short and J 8 bases short, with 17 bases between. The CDR3 DNA is TGTGCCAGCAGCCTCTGGGCCTCTCTTGATTCACCCCTCCACTTT. It translates to CASSLWASLDSPLHF.

The chain recombines TRBV5-6 with TRBJ2-5; D not certain. Trimming shortened V by 6 bases and J by 3 bases, and 18 bases separated the two germline ends. Germline lookup yields CDR1 SGHDT and CDR2 YYEEEE. The CDR3 sequence is 15 residues long. CDR3 residues: CASTFIGRREETQYF. DNA of the CDR3: TGTGCCAGCACCTTCATCGGTCGGAGAGAAGAGACCCAGTACTTC.

The chain recombines TRBV6-4 with TRBJ1-5; D unclear. The CDR3 consists of 13 residues. V was pared by 3 bases and J by 4 bases, with 7 bases between. From germline, CDR1 is MRHNA and CDR2 SNTAGT. CDR3 residues: CASSEGQNQPQHF. CDR3 sequence (DNA): TGTGCCAGCAGTGAGGGTCAGAATCAGCCCCAGCATTTT.